This is a list of T cell receptor beta chains from one sample in a study of CD8+ T cells in alopecia areata. Sequenced by immunoSEQ multiplex PCR; TCRdb stores in-frame clones only, minus some. The data hold 93,000 or so clones, with 70% to 90% observed a single time. The sequenced sample was CD8+ T cells sorted from blood, obtained at approximately week 34, from a patient treated with tofacitinib. The receptors originated from a human donor with alopecia areata. Both conserved end residues are part of each CDR3. The D gene is left open where the match is weak. Clone size is shown for a subset of rows, as once, few, many or a class of expanded clone.

v_gene	d_gene	j_gene	abundance	CDR3nt	CDR3aa
TRBV14	TRBD1	TRBJ1-1	-	TGTGCCAGCAGCCACAGGGGGCGCGAAGCTTTCTTT	CASSHRGREAFF
TRBV27	-	TRBJ1-2	few	TGTGCCAGCAGTTTAACCAGCAACCGAGCGGTGGGCGGCTACACCTTC	CASSLTSNRAVGGYTF
TRBV4-1	-	TRBJ2-5	-	TGCGCCAGCAGCCAAGGCCTGGTGGCGGGAGAGACCCAGTACTTC	CASSQGLVAGETQYF
TRBV6-5	TRBD2	TRBJ2-3	once	TGTGCCAGCAGGTCTGGACTAGCGGGCACAGATACGCAGTATTTT	CASRSGLAGTDTQYF
TRBV29-1	TRBD1	TRBJ1-2	once	TGCAGCGTTGAAGAGGACGACAGGGGGCAAAATGATGGCTACACCTTC	CSVEEDDRGQNDGYTF
TRBV9	-	TRBJ1-6	-	TGTGCCAGCAGCGTAGAGGACTTAAATAATTCACCCCTCCACTTT	CASSVEDLNNSPLHF
TRBV25-1	TRBD1	TRBJ1-1	-	TGTGCCAGCAGTGAACGCGACGACAGGGGCACTGAAGCTTTCTTT	CASSERDDRGTEAFF
TRBV29-1	TRBD1	TRBJ2-7	-	TGCAGCGTTCACACCGGGACAGGGGCCCCTCAGTACTTC	CSVHTGTGAPQYF
TRBV29-1	TRBD1	TRBJ2-7	-	TGCAGCGTTCGGACAGGGGAGACCTACGAGCAGTACTTC	CSVRTGETYEQYF
TRBV7-9	-	TRBJ2-3	once	TGTGCCAGCAGCTTACCGACACAGGATACGCAGTATTTT	CASSLPTQDTQYF
TRBV7-3	-	TRBJ2-7	-	TGTGCCAGCAGCTTAGCCCAAGACTACGAGCAGTACTTC	CASSLAQDYEQYF
TRBV7-9	TRBD1	TRBJ2-5	-	TGTGCCAGCAGCCTTACAGGGGTTCAAGAGACCCAGTACTTC	CASSLTGVQETQYF
TRBV7-6	TRBD2	TRBJ2-3	-	TGTGCCAGCAGCTACTTGCGACCGGGACTAGCGGGAGTTGATACGCAGTATTTT	CASSYLRPGLAGVDTQYF
TRBV7-6	-	TRBJ1-4	few	TGTGCCAGCGAGGAATGGGGTGGCTCAACTAATGAAAAACTGTTTTTT	CASEEWGGSTNEKLFF
TRBV7-2	TRBD1	TRBJ1-2	-	TGTGCCAGCAGCTTAGGAACAGGGGGTAACTATGGCTACACCTTC	CASSLGTGGNYGYTF
TRBV4-1	-	TRBJ2-1	-	TGCGCCAGCAGCCAAGAAGTGGCAGGTGAGGAGTTCTTC	CASSQEVAGEEFF
TRBV7-9	-	TRBJ1-4	-	TGTGCCAGCAGCCCGCAAGGGGATGAAAAACTGTTTTTT	CASSPQGDEKLFF
TRBV27	-	TRBJ1-2	-	TGTGCCAGCAGTCCCTTGGGGGAGCGGTCTGGCTACACCTTC	CASSPLGERSGYTF
TRBV7-9	-	TRBJ1-1	-	TGTGCCAGCAGCTTACTTCCCAGGGAGGAAGCTTTCTTT	CASSLLPREEAFF
TRBV5-1	-	TRBJ1-1	-	TGCGCCAGCAGCGCGGACAGTTATGAAGCTTTCTTT	CASSADSYEAFF
TRBV7-9	TRBD1	TRBJ2-7	-	TGTGCCAGCAGCCTCAGGGACAGCGAGGGACCCTACGAGCAGTACTTC	CASSLRDSEGPYEQYF
TRBV19	-	TRBJ2-1	-	TGTGCCAGTAGTATAGATCGAGGGCTTAACAATGAGCAGTTCTTC	CASSIDRGLNNEQFF
TRBV6-5	-	TRBJ1-4	-	TGTGCCAGCAGCATGGACAATGAAAAACTGTTTTTT	CASSMDNEKLFF
TRBV29-1	TRBD1	TRBJ2-7	-	TGCAGCGTCCACAGGGGGCACGTCGAGCAGTACTTC	CSVHRGHVEQYF
TRBV6-5	TRBD1	TRBJ2-1	-	TGTGCCAGCAGCTACAGGGGCGGAGATGAGCAGTTCTTC	CASSYRGGDEQFF
TRBV9	-	TRBJ2-7	-	TGTGCCAGCAGCGTAGCTGGGGGGCCCGAATACGAGCAGTACTTC	CASSVAGGPEYEQYF
TRBV13	-	TRBJ2-1	-	TGTGCCAGCAGCGCAGGGAGCTCCTACAATGAGCAGTTCTTC	CASSAGSSYNEQFF
TRBV4-1	-	TRBJ2-7	-	TGCGCCAGCAGCCAAGGACAGGAAAACCCCTCCTACGAGCAGTACTTC	CASSQGQENPSYEQYF
TRBV7-9	TRBD1	TRBJ2-2	-	TGTGCCAGCAGCTCGGACAGGGCCGGGGAGCTGTTTTTT	CASSSDRAGELFF
TRBV27	-	TRBJ2-1	-	TGTGCCAGCAGTTTAAGAGGGAGAGCAGGCCCCCACAATGAGCAGTTCTTC	CASSLRGRAGPHNEQFF
TRBV6-1	-	TRBJ1-1	-	TGTGCCGTTGAACCGTACCTGAACACTGAAGCTTTCTTT	CAVEPYLNTEAFF
TRBV19	-	TRBJ2-7	-	TGTGCCAGTAGTATGGAGGGACTGGGAGCCTACGAGCAGTACTTC	CASSMEGLGAYEQYF
TRBV7-4	-	TRBJ1-2	-	TGTGCCAGCAGCTTCTTTGCAGCGACCTATGGCTACACCTTC	CASSFFAATYGYTF
TRBV29-1	-	TRBJ2-1	-	TGCAGCGTGGAGGAGGCAGGGGGGAACAATGAGCAGTTCTTC	CSVEEAGGNNEQFF
TRBV7-9	-	TRBJ2-7	-	TGTGCCAGCAGCTCTACAACCAGCTCCTACGAGCAGTACTTC	CASSSTTSSYEQYF
TRBV30	-	TRBJ2-1	-	TGTGCCTGGAGTTCCCCCCTCCACAATCAGTTCTTC	CAWSSPLHNQFF
TRBV6-6	-	TRBJ2-3	-	TGTGCCAGCAGTTATCTCGAGGATACGCAGTATTTT	CASSYLEDTQYF
TRBV27	TRBD2	TRBJ2-3	-	TGTGCCAGCAGTTTGCCGGGGGGGGCGAGGGGGACAGATACGCAGTATTTT	CASSLPGGARGTDTQYF
TRBV6-1	-	TRBJ1-4	once	TGTGCCAGCAGTGAACTCGGTACAGGGTACTTTGCTAATGAAAAACTGTTTTTT	CASSELGTGYFANEKLFF
TRBV7-9	-	TRBJ1-1	-	TGTGCCAGCAGCTTCCGACTGGACACTGAAGCTTTCTTT	CASSFRLDTEAFF
TRBV19	-	TRBJ1-1	few	TGTGCTTCAACAGGGAACACTGAAGCTTTCTTT	CASTGNTEAFF
TRBV27	-	TRBJ1-3	-	TGTGCCAGCAGTGTCCGGGTTCGAGAAAAATTATCGGCTGGAAACACCATATATTTT	CASSVRVREKLSAGNTIYF
TRBV19	-	TRBJ2-3	-	TGTGCCAGTAGTACCCTAGACGGCACAGATACGCAGTATTTT	CASSTLDGTDTQYF
TRBV29-1	-	TRBJ1-1	-	TGCAGCGTGCAGGGGATGGGCACTGAAGCTTTCTTT	CSVQGMGTEAFF
TRBV4-1	TRBD2	TRBJ2-7	-	TGCGCCAGCAGACAAAATGTAGCGGGAGGGCCCTCCTACGAGCAGTACTTC	CASRQNVAGGPSYEQYF
TRBV5-5	-	TRBJ1-1	-	TGTGCCAGCAGCTGGGGACCGGGCTCTGAAGCTTTCTTT	CASSWGPGSEAFF
TRBV7-7	TRBD1	TRBJ2-7	-	TGTGCTAGCAGCCTCGGGACAGCCTACGAGCAGTACTTC	CASSLGTAYEQYF
TRBV30	-	TRBJ1-1	-	TGTGCCTGGAGCCGGGCGGCTGAAGCTTTCTTT	CAWSRAAEAFF
TRBV5-4	TRBD1	TRBJ1-2	-	TGTGCCAGCAGACCCGGGACAGGGGCTTCTAACGATGGCTACACCTTC	CASRPGTGASNDGYTF
TRBV7-7	TRBD2	TRBJ2-1	-	TGTGCTAGCAGCTTAGAAGGGGCTAGCGGGCGGCCGGATCTCAATGAGCAGTTCTTC	CASSLEGASGRPDLNEQFF
TRBV2	-	TRBJ2-1	-	TGTGCCAGCAGTGACGGGAGCTCCTACAATGAGCAGTTCTTC	CASSDGSSYNEQFF
TRBV29-1	-	TRBJ2-7	-	TGCAGCGTTGGGACAGAAAGGAACTACGAGCAGTACTTC	CSVGTERNYEQYF
TRBV11-1	-	TRBJ2-5	-	TGTGCCAGCAGTATGCGGAACCAAGAGACCCAGTACTTC	CASSMRNQETQYF
TRBV27	-	TRBJ2-3	-	TGTGCCAGCAGTCCCGGGGCCAATGTCCTCGGCACAGATACGCAGTATTTT	CASSPGANVLGTDTQYF
TRBV5-4	-	TRBJ2-7	-	TGTGCCACGGAACAGGGCACAAGCTCCTACGAGCAGTACTTC	CATEQGTSSYEQYF
TRBV19	-	TRBJ1-6	-	TGTGCCAGTAGCTGGGAGACCTACAATTCACCCCTCCACTTT	CASSWETYNSPLHF
TRBV7-9	-	TRBJ1-5	-	TGTGCCAGCCGTGGCCCGGGGAGCAATCAGCCCCAGCATTTT	CASRGPGSNQPQHF
TRBV6-5	TRBD1	TRBJ2-1	few	TGTGCCAGCAGTTCACTGGGGACAGGCGTTTACAATGAGCAGTTCTTC	CASSSLGTGVYNEQFF
TRBV5-8	-	TRBJ2-3	-	TGTGCCAGCAGCCCAGGGCAGGGGGGACAAGATACGCAGTATTTT	CASSPGQGGQDTQYF